The sequence of this TCR beta chain was determined in a study of blood T cell repertoires in COVID-19. Study summary: Acute and convalescent COVID-19 specimens originated in the United States, Italy and Spain. Nucleic acid was either cDNA or gDNA, and it came from T cells, B-cell-depleted T cells, or PBMCs.

Trimming cost V 1 base and J 5 bases, with 16 bases left between them. Germline V CDR1 and CDR2: SGHTS, YDEGEE. The CDR3 is 16 residues long. The authors' processing: From reference gene primer amplification, estimates of nucleated cell counts were derived. Clones were sequenced by immunoSEQ multiplex PCR, and TCRdb holds only the in-frame ones, with some missing. V and J calls and clone size come straight from that table; D and trimming were deduced from the DNA. The sample includes 200,000 to 250,000 clones, around 84% seen only once; the top ten take approximately 5%. The sample holds a few counts of this clone.

The receptor comes from a woman aged 60-75 years who had recovered from COVID-19. Material for sequencing was peripheral blood. V and J are TRBV5-8 and TRBJ1-5; tentatively, D is TRBD1 (5 bases). The CDR3, as DNA: TGTGCCAGCAGCTTGCCTCTTGACAGCGATCATCAGCCCCAGCATTTT. Protein sequence: CASSLPLDSDHQPQHF.